This is a list of T cell receptor beta chains from one sample in a study of long-term antiretroviral therapy in people with HIV. Profiling relied on immunoSEQ multiplex PCR, and the TCRdb table lists in-frame clones only, not all of them. The repertoire holds about 35,000 clones, with approximately 94% as singletons. The starting material was unsorted PBMCs, obtained 4.1 years after starting antiretroviral therapy. The receptors were sampled from a woman aged 45-65 years with HIV. CDR3s include the opening cysteine and the closing phenylalanine or tryptophan. A D gene is named only where the DNA matches it firmly. Expanded clones are given a class, and other clones once, few, many or no size at all.

len: 17; d_gene: TRBD2; v_gene: TRBV13; abundance: -; j_gene: TRBJ2-5; CDR3aa: CASSTRSGGGAIGTQYF; CDR3nt: TGTGCCAGCAGCACAAGGTCCGGCGGGGGGGCGATTGGGACCCAGTACTTC
len: 14; d_gene: -; v_gene: TRBV30; abundance: -; j_gene: TRBJ2-5; CDR3aa: CAWSSHGPQETQYF; CDR3nt: TGTGCCTGGAGTTCCCATGGACCACAAGAGACCCAGTACTTC
len: 16; d_gene: TRBD2; v_gene: TRBV5-4; abundance: once; j_gene: TRBJ2-2; CDR3aa: CASSTRGGANTGELFF; CDR3nt: TGTGCCAGCAGCACACGCGGGGGGGCGAACACCGGGGAGCTGTTTTTT
len: 15; d_gene: -; v_gene: TRBV11-2; abundance: -; j_gene: TRBJ1-4; CDR3aa: CASSFNPGRGNRLFF; CDR3nt: TGTGCCAGCAGCTTTAATCCGGGACGGGGGAATAGACTGTTTTTT
len: 14; d_gene: -; v_gene: TRBV6-6; abundance: once; j_gene: TRBJ2-5; CDR3aa: CASSRWGDQETQYF; CDR3nt: TGTGCCAGCAGTCGTTGGGGGGACCAAGAGACCCAGTACTTC
len: 16; d_gene: TRBD1; v_gene: TRBV6-5; abundance: -; j_gene: TRBJ1-4; CDR3aa: CASSYNRGLFKEKLFF; CDR3nt: TGTGCCAGCAGTTACAACAGGGGGCTATTCAAAGAAAAACTGTTTTTT
len: 13; d_gene: -; v_gene: TRBV7-3; abundance: -; j_gene: TRBJ2-3; CDR3aa: CASSPSGTDTQYF; CDR3nt: TGTGCCAGCAGCCCCTCGGGAACAGATACGCAGTATTTT
len: 19; d_gene: -; v_gene: TRBV9; abundance: -; j_gene: TRBJ2-1; CDR3aa: CASSVGPPTGLLPLNEQFF; CDR3nt: TGTGCCAGCAGCGTAGGCCCCCCCACAGGGCTCTTACCTCTGAATGAGCAGTTCTTC
len: 15; d_gene: -; v_gene: TRBV27; abundance: -; j_gene: TRBJ1-5; CDR3aa: CASSLLLGANQPQHF; CDR3nt: TGTGCCAGCAGTTTATTGTTGGGTGCCAATCAGCCCCAGCATTTT
len: 13; d_gene: -; v_gene: TRBV5-4; abundance: medium-sized; j_gene: TRBJ2-7; CDR3aa: CASSFEEASEQYF; CDR3nt: TGTGCCAGCAGCTTTGAGGAGGCCTCCGAGCAGTACTTC
len: 16; d_gene: TRBD1; v_gene: TRBV5-1; abundance: -; j_gene: TRBJ1-2; CDR3aa: CASSLTQGRGLGGYTF; CDR3nt: TGCGCCAGCAGCTTGACCCAAGGCAGGGGGCTCGGCGGCTACACCTTC
len: 14; d_gene: -; v_gene: TRBV27; abundance: -; j_gene: TRBJ2-2; CDR3aa: CASSFVRATGELFF; CDR3nt: TGTGCCAGCAGTTTCGTTCGAGCCACCGGGGAGCTGTTTTTT
len: 14; d_gene: -; v_gene: TRBV7-2; abundance: -; j_gene: TRBJ1-3; CDR3aa: CASSLDLQGNTIYF; CDR3nt: TGTGCCAGCAGCTTAGATTTACAAGGAAACACCATATATTTT
len: 18; d_gene: -; v_gene: TRBV7-9; abundance: once; j_gene: TRBJ1-4; CDR3aa: CASSSFNKEGLANEKLFF; CDR3nt: TGTGCCAGCAGCTCCTTTAATAAGGAGGGCTTAGCCAATGAAAAACTGTTTTTT
len: 17; d_gene: TRBD2; v_gene: TRBV10-3; abundance: few; j_gene: TRBJ2-2; CDR3aa: CAISLGTSGRSLGELFF; CDR3nt: TGTGCCATCAGTCTAGGGACTAGCGGGAGATCCCTCGGGGAGCTGTTTTTT
len: 15; d_gene: -; v_gene: TRBV11-2; abundance: -; j_gene: TRBJ2-7; CDR3aa: CASSLNPQSSYEQYF; CDR3nt: TGTGCCAGCAGCTTAAATCCGCAGAGCTCCTACGAGCAGTACTTC
len: 18; d_gene: -; v_gene: TRBV4-2; abundance: -; j_gene: TRBJ2-3; CDR3aa: CASSLYAGGGASTDTQYF; CDR3nt: TGTGCCAGCAGCCTCTATGCCGGCGGGGGCGCTAGCACAGATACGCAGTATTTT
len: 15; d_gene: -; v_gene: TRBV7-8; abundance: -; j_gene: TRBJ1-3; CDR3aa: CASSLEGGLGNTIYF; CDR3nt: TGTGCCAGCAGCTTAGAGGGGGGACTTGGAAACACCATATATTTT
len: 18; d_gene: -; v_gene: TRBV10-1; abundance: -; j_gene: TRBJ1-4; CDR3aa: CASSDVWGGATSYEKLFF; CDR3nt: TGCGCCAGCAGTGACGTGTGGGGGGGGGCGACTAGCTATGAAAAACTGTTTTTT
len: 14; d_gene: -; v_gene: TRBV5-1; abundance: -; j_gene: TRBJ2-3; CDR3aa: CASSRGTPKDTQYF; CDR3nt: TGCGCCAGCAGCCGGGGGACTCCTAAAGATACGCAGTATTTT
len: 16; d_gene: -; v_gene: TRBV5-1; abundance: -; j_gene: TRBJ2-3; CDR3aa: CASSLGGSRGTDTQYF; CDR3nt: TGCGCCAGCAGCTTGGGGGGGTCGCGGGGCACAGATACGCAGTATTTT
len: 16; d_gene: -; v_gene: TRBV5-1; abundance: once; j_gene: TRBJ1-4; CDR3aa: CASRRGGSGANEKLFF; CDR3nt: TGCGCCAGCAGGCGGGGGGGATCTGGGGCTAATGAAAAACTGTTTTTT
len: 11; d_gene: -; v_gene: TRBV20-1; abundance: -; j_gene: TRBJ1-3; CDR3aa: CSAYGGNTIYF; CDR3nt: TGCAGTGCCTACGGCGGTAACACCATATATTTT
len: 17; d_gene: TRBD1; v_gene: TRBV15; abundance: -; j_gene: TRBJ1-4; CDR3aa: CATSRPEGTGHNEKLFF; CDR3nt: TGTGCCACCAGCAGGCCCGAAGGGACAGGGCATAATGAAAAACTGTTTTTT
len: 13; d_gene: TRBD1; v_gene: TRBV11-3; abundance: -; j_gene: TRBJ1-1; CDR3aa: CASSFSGGTEAFF; CDR3nt: TGTGCCAGCAGCTTTTCAGGGGGCACTGAAGCTTTCTTT
len: 13; d_gene: -; v_gene: TRBV30; abundance: -; j_gene: TRBJ2-5; CDR3aa: CAWSVRSRETQYF; CDR3nt: TGTGCCTGGAGTGTACGGTCGCGAGAGACCCAGTACTTC
len: 15; d_gene: -; v_gene: TRBV7-9; abundance: -; j_gene: TRBJ2-2; CDR3aa: CASSRGVADTGELFF; CDR3nt: TGTGCCAGCAGCCGCGGGGTCGCCGACACCGGGGAGCTGTTTTTT
len: 13; d_gene: -; v_gene: TRBV29-1; abundance: once; j_gene: TRBJ2-3; CDR3aa: CSVGTGFPDTQYF; CDR3nt: TGCAGCGTTGGCACAGGGTTTCCAGATACGCAGTATTTT
len: 19; d_gene: TRBD2; v_gene: TRBV12-5; abundance: -; j_gene: TRBJ2-3; CDR3aa: CASGLVLFPSGGAPDTQYF; CDR3nt: TGTGCTAGTGGTTTGGTACTCTTCCCTAGCGGGGGGGCTCCAGATACGCAGTATTTT
len: 13; d_gene: -; v_gene: TRBV6-6; abundance: -; j_gene: TRBJ1-4; CDR3aa: CATRGESGEKLFF; CDR3nt: TGTGCCACACGAGGGGAATCGGGTGAAAAACTGTTTTTT
len: 13; d_gene: TRBD2; v_gene: TRBV6-5; abundance: -; j_gene: TRBJ2-1; CDR3aa: CASRLAGGNEQFF; CDR3nt: TGTGCCAGCAGACTAGCGGGGGGAAATGAGCAGTTCTTC
len: 14; d_gene: TRBD1; v_gene: TRBV6-1; abundance: once; j_gene: TRBJ2-7; CDR3aa: CASSPGQGYIEQYF; CDR3nt: TGTGCCAGCAGCCCGGGACAGGGATATATCGAGCAGTACTTC
len: 13; d_gene: TRBD1; v_gene: TRBV6-5; abundance: once; j_gene: TRBJ1-2; CDR3aa: CASSYPDRGGYTF; CDR3nt: TGTGCCAGCAGTTACCCGGACAGGGGCGGCTACACCTTC
len: 11; d_gene: -; v_gene: TRBV7-8; abundance: -; j_gene: TRBJ1-1; CDR3aa: CASRLQGAAFF; CDR3nt: TGTGCCAGCAGGCTACAGGGCGCGGCTTTCTTT
len: 13; d_gene: -; v_gene: TRBV9; abundance: -; j_gene: TRBJ1-6; CDR3aa: CASSVGGNSPLHF; CDR3nt: TGTGCCAGCAGCGTTGGCGGGAATTCACCCCTCCACTTT
len: 15; d_gene: -; v_gene: TRBV10-3; abundance: -; j_gene: TRBJ2-3; CDR3aa: CAIAVSGDYTDTQYF; CDR3nt: TGTGCCATCGCCGTTTCAGGCGACTACACAGATACGCAGTATTTT
len: 16; d_gene: TRBD1; v_gene: TRBV7-6; abundance: -; j_gene: TRBJ2-5; CDR3aa: CASSLFLQGGFETQYF; CDR3nt: TGTGCCAGCAGCTTATTCCTACAGGGGGGTTTTGAGACCCAGTACTTC
len: 15; d_gene: -; v_gene: TRBV7-2; abundance: -; j_gene: TRBJ2-3; CDR3aa: CASSLVGGRPDTQYF; CDR3nt: TGTGCCAGCAGCTTAGTGGGGGGTAGGCCAGATACGCAGTATTTT
len: 14; d_gene: -; v_gene: TRBV6-5; abundance: -; j_gene: TRBJ1-3; CDR3aa: CASSYDQVGNTIYF; CDR3nt: TGTGCCAGCAGTTACGATCAGGTGGGAAACACCATATATTTT
len: 13; d_gene: TRBD1; v_gene: TRBV6-5; abundance: -; j_gene: TRBJ1-1; CDR3aa: CASSWDSSTEAFF; CDR3nt: TGTGCCAGCAGTTGGGACAGTAGCACTGAAGCTTTCTTT
len: 14; d_gene: -; v_gene: TRBV28; abundance: -; j_gene: TRBJ2-1; CDR3aa: CASTSGGLYNEQFF; CDR3nt: TGTGCCAGCACGTCCGGGGGGCTCTACAATGAGCAGTTCTTC
len: 17; d_gene: -; v_gene: TRBV5-6; abundance: once; j_gene: TRBJ1-6; CDR3aa: CASSPGFGVTYNSPLHF; CDR3nt: TGTGCCAGCAGCCCGGGATTTGGGGTAACCTATAATTCACCCCTCCACTTT
len: 16; d_gene: -; v_gene: TRBV4-3; abundance: -; j_gene: TRBJ2-7; CDR3aa: CASSQDADRRSYEQYF; CDR3nt: TGCGCCAGCAGCCAAGACGCGGACAGACGGTCCTACGAGCAGTACTTC
len: 14; d_gene: -; v_gene: TRBV7-6; abundance: -; j_gene: TRBJ1-2; CDR3aa: CASSQGAAGHGYTF; CDR3nt: TGTGCCAGCAGCCAAGGGGCTGCTGGGCATGGCTACACCTTC
len: 15; d_gene: -; v_gene: TRBV7-3; abundance: -; j_gene: TRBJ1-2; CDR3aa: CASSPGGLVNYGYTF; CDR3nt: TGTGCCAGCAGCCCTGGGGGGTTGGTTAACTATGGCTACACCTTC
len: 15; d_gene: -; v_gene: TRBV9; abundance: -; j_gene: TRBJ2-7; CDR3aa: CASSAEGLVFYEQYF; CDR3nt: TGTGCCAGCAGCGCGGAGGGGTTGGTCTTCTACGAGCAGTACTTC
len: 11; d_gene: -; v_gene: TRBV20-1; abundance: -; j_gene: TRBJ1-1; CDR3aa: CSARNARAAFF; CDR3nt: TGCAGTGCTAGAAACGCGAGGGCAGCTTTCTTT
len: 15; d_gene: -; v_gene: TRBV7-2; abundance: -; j_gene: TRBJ2-2; CDR3aa: CASGRGTLNTGELFF; CDR3nt: TGTGCCAGCGGCCGGGGGACTCTGAACACCGGGGAGCTGTTTTTT
len: 11; d_gene: -; v_gene: TRBV30; abundance: -; j_gene: TRBJ2-7; CDR3aa: CAWSGAGHPYF; CDR3nt: TGTGCCTGGAGTGGGGCAGGACACCCCTACTTC
len: 12; d_gene: TRBD1; v_gene: TRBV6-6; abundance: -; j_gene: TRBJ2-7; CDR3aa: CASMTGGYEQYF; CDR3nt: TGTGCCAGCATGACAGGGGGGTACGAGCAGTACTTC
len: 14; d_gene: -; v_gene: TRBV6-1; abundance: -; j_gene: TRBJ1-2; CDR3aa: CASRESQGLSGYTF; CDR3nt: TGTGCCAGCAGGGAGTCGCAGGGGCTATCTGGCTACACCTTC
len: 15; d_gene: -; v_gene: TRBV2; abundance: -; j_gene: TRBJ1-1; CDR3aa: CASNAKKLLFDEAFF; CDR3nt: TGTGCCAGCAATGCGAAGAAGCTCCTGTTTGATGAAGCTTTCTTT